This TCR beta chain was profiled in a study of blood T cell repertoires in COVID-19. Study-level background: In each case, the material was cDNA or gDNA derived from T cells, B-cell-depleted T cells, or PBMCs.

Germline loops: CDR1 SGHDT, CDR2 YYEEEE. The CDR3 totals 13 residues. V was pared by 5 bases and J by 3 bases, with 2 bases of the junction left unmatched. In the original processing: Amplifying reference gene primers gave estimates of nucleated cell counts. Profiling relied on immunoSEQ multiplex PCR, and the TCRdb table lists in-frame clones only, not all of them. That table gives V, J and clone size, and the DNA gave D and trimming. The sample lists 100,000 to 130,000 clones, about 85% occurring once. The chain combines TRBV5-6 with TRBJ2-7; 10 nucleotides agree with TRBD1. This receptor was identified in a woman aged 70 to 79 with acute or convalescent COVID-19. Sequenced: peripheral blood. CDR3 protein: CASRRDRGYEQYF. For the CDR3, the DNA is TGTGCCAGCAGACGGGACAGGGGCTACGAGCAGTACTTC.